This T cell receptor beta chain came from a study of control samples from healthy donors and cancer patients. Assay: immunoSEQ multiplex PCR; the TCRdb copy retains only in-frame clones and omits some. The sample has roughly 130,000 clones; 90% are singletons. V was clipped by 3 bases and J by 4 bases, with 9 bases between them. This CDR3 has 13 residues. CDR1 and CDR2 (germline): MNHEY, SMNVEV (reference sequence). The sample comprised blood. This TCR was sampled from a man younger than 35 in good health. The rearrangement uses TRBV27 and TRBJ1-1; unclear D gene. The CDR3 spells CASSFRWGTEAFF. For the CDR3, the DNA is TGTGCCAGCAGTTTTAGGTGGGGCACTGAAGCTTTCTTT.